This T cell receptor beta chain was recovered during a study of identical twins. Study-level results: Models came in too low on out-of-frame TCR alpha sharing in monozygotic twins.

A single record per CDR3 protein comes from TCRdb applying MiXCR to the 5' RACE reads. This sample has approximately 220,000 distinct CDR3 sequences, with approximately 8.3% found just once. Healthy Caucasians alone served as donors. The V end was cut by 6 bases, the J end by 4 bases, with 14 bases between. This CDR3 has 14 residues. Germline V gene data show CDR1 as MNHEY and CDR2 as SMNVEV (reference sequence). As for this clonotype: Its antigen is still unknown.

The sample also formed part of further work on yellow fever vaccine responses in identical twins.

Material: memory (CD45RO+) T cells sorted from blood. This TCR came from a woman in her late teens or twenties in good health. The chain couples TRBV27 to TRBJ2-3; D could derive from TRBD1 or TRBD2 (5 bases each). The CDR3 DNA sequence: TGTGCCAGCAGCCGGGGACCAGACTCAGATACGCAGTATTTT. It translates to CASSRGPDSDTQYF.